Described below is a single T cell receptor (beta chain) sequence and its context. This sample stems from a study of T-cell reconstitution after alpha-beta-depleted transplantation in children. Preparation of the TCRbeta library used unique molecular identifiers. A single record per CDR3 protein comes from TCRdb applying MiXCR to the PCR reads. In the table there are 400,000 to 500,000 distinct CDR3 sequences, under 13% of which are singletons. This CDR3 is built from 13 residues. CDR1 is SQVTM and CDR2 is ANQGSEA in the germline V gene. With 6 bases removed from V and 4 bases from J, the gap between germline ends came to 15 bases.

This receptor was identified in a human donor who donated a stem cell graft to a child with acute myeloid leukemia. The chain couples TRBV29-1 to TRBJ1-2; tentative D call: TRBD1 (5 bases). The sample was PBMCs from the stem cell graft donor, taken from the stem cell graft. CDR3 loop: CSVRVLGAYGYTF. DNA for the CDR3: TGCAGCGTCCGGGTCCTCGGGGCCTATGGCTACACCTTC.